This T cell receptor beta chain was recovered during a study of blood T cell repertoires in COVID-19. About the research overall: Samples of COVID-19 (acute and convalescent) were obtained from the United States, Italy and Spain. The analysed material was cDNA or gDNA that came from T cells, B-cell-depleted T cells, or PBMCs.

Per the original methods: Nucleated cell number was recorded as an estimate derived from reference gene primer amplification. TCRdb's table, derived via immunoSEQ multiplex PCR, lists solely in-frame clones and lacks some. For V, J and clone size, that table is used; D and trimming come from the DNA. This sample has 88,000 or so clones; roughly 87% occur once, and the top ten carry roughly 4%. Per germline, CDR1 GTSNPN and CDR2 SVGIG (reference sequence). After removal of 1 base from V and 6 bases from J, the junction contained 7 bases not matched to a gene. The CDR3 is 15 amino acids. The TCR comes from a man in his 60s with acute or convalescent COVID-19. The chain links TRBV30 to TRBJ1-5, with 9 bases aligning to TRBD1. Input material: peripheral blood. The CDR3 loop is CAWSGQTGGFQPQHF. CDR3 nucleotide sequence: TGTGCCTGGAGTGGCCAAACAGGGGGCTTTCAGCCCCAGCATTTT.